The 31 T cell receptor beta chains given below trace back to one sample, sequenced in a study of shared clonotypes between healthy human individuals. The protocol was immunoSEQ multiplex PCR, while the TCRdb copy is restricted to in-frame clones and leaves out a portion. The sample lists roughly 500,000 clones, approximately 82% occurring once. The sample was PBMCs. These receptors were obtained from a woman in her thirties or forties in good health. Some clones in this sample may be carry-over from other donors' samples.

The CDR3 loop is CASTPVRGRSTEAFF. CDR3 nucleotides: TGTGCCAGCACCCCCGTGCGGGGGCGCAGCACTGAAGCTTTCTTT. The gene calls are TRBV28 and TRBJ1-1; TRBD1 is a possible D gene (6 bases). The CDR3 runs 15 residues. Between the trimmed V and J ends, which lost 7 bases and 4 bases, there was a span of 19 bases. The germline CDR1 and CDR2 sequences are MDHEN and SYDVKM.

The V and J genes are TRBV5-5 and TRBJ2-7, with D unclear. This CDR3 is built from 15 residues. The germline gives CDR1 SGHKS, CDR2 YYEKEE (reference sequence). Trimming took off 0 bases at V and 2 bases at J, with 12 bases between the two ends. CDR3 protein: CASSLAGRDAYEQYF. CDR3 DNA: TGTGCCAGCAGCTTGGCCGGAAGGGATGCCTACGAGCAGTACTTC.

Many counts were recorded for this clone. The CDR3 loop is CASSDSGLGDGELFF. The CDR3 DNA reads TGTGCCAGCAGTGACTCGGGACTAGGGGACGGGGAGCTGTTTTTT. This chain uses TRBV2 with TRBJ2-2; 8 nucleotides agree with TRBD2. The CDR3 consists of 15 residues. V dropped 3 bases and J dropped 7; count of bases not matched to a gene: 7. The germline CDR1 and CDR2 sequences are SNHLY and FYNNEI.

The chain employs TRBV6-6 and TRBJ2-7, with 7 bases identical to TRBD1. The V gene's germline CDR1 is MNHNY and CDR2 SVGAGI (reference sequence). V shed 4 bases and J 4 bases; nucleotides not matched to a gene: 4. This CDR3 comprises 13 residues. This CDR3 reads CASSLTGVYEQYF. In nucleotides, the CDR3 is TGTGCCAGCAGTTTAACAGGGGTGTACGAGCAGTACTTC.

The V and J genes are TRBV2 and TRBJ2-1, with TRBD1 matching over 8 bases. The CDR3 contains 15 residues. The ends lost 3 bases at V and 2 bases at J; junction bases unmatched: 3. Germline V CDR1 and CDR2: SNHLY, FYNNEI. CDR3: CASSEEQGAYNEQFF. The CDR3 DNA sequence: TGTGCCAGCAGTGAGGAACAGGGGGCCTACAATGAGCAGTTCTTC.

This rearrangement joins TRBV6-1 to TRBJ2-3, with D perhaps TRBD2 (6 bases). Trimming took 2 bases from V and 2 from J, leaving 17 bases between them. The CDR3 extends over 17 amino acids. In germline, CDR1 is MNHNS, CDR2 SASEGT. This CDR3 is CASSEYGAGGDTDTQYF. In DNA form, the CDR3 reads TGTGCCAGCAGTGAATACGGAGCGGGCGGGGACACAGATACGCAGTATTTT.

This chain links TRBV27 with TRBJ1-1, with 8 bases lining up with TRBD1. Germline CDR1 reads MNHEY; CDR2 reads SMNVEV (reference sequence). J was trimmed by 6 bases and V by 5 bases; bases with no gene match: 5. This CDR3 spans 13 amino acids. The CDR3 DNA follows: TGTGCCAGCAGTCGCGGACAGGGCTCTGAAGCTTTCTTT. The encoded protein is CASSRGQGSEAFF.

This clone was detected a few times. The CDR3 reads CASSLVADSQQYF. For the CDR3, the DNA is TGTGCCAGCAGCTTAGTCGCGGACTCCCAGCAGTACTTC. The J gene is TRBJ2-7, the V gene TRBV11-1; tentatively, D is TRBD2 (5 bases). CDR1 is SGHAT and CDR2 is FQDESV in the germline V gene (reference sequence). V was clipped by 1 base and J by 8 bases, with 12 bases between them. CDR3 length: 13 residues.

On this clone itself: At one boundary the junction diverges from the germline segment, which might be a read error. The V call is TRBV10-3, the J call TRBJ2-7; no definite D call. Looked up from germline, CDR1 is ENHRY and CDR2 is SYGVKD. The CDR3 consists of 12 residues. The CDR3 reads CATSVAPFEQYF. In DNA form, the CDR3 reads TGTGCCACCAGTGTCGCCCCTTTCGAGCAGTACTTC.

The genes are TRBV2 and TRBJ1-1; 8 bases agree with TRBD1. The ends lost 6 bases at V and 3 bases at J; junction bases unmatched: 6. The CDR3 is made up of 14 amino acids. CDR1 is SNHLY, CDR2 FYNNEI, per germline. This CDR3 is CASRLDRGYTEAFF. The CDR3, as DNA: TGTGCCAGCAGGCTCGACAGGGGTTACACTGAAGCTTTCTTT.

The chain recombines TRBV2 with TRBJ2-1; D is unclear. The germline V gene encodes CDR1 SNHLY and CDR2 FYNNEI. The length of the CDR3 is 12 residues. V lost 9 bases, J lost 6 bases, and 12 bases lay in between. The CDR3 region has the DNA TGTGCCAGTAGACCATGGGGCAATGAGCAGTTCTTC. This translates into CASRPWGNEQFF.

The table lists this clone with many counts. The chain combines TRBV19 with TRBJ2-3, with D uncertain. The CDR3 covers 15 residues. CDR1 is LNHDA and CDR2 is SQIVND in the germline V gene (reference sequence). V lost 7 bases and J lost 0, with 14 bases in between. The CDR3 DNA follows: TGTGCCAGTACCAACACTGGGCCCAGCACAGATACGCAGTATTTT. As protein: CASTNTGPSTDTQYF.

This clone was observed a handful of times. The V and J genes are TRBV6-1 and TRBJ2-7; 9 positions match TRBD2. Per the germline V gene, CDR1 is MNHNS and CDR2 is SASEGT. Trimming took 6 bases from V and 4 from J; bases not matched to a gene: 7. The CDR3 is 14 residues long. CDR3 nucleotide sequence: TGTGCCAGCAGCGTAGCGGGAGTAGTGTACGAGCAGTACTTC. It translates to CASSVAGVVYEQYF.

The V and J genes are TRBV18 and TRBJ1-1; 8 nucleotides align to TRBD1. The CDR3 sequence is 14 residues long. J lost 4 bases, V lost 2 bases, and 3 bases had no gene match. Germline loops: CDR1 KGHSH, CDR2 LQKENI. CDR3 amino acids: CASSPSGGRTEAFF. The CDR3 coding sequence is TGTGCCAGCTCACCATCAGGGGGCCGCACTGAAGCTTTCTTT.

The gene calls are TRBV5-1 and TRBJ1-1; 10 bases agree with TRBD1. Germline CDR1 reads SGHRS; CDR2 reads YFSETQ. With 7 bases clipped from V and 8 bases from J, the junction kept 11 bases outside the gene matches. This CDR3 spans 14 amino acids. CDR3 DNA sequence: TGCGCCAGCTTGCCGGGACAGGGGAACGTCGAAGCTTTCTTT. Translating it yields CASLPGQGNVEAFF.

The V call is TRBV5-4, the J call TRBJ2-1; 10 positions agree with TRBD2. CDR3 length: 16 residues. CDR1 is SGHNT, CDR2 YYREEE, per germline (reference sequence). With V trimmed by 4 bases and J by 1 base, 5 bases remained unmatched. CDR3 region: CASSTGTSVSYNEQFF. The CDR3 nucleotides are TGTGCCAGCAGCACCGGGACTAGCGTATCCTACAATGAGCAGTTCTTC.

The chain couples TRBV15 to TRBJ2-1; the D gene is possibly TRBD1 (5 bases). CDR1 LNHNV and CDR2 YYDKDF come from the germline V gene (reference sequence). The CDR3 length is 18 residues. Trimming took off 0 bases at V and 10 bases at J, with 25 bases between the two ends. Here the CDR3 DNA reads TGTGCCACCAGCAGAGAGGTTGTTTTGGGGCGGCACAATATCGAGCAGTTCTTC. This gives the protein CATSREVVLGRHNIEQFF. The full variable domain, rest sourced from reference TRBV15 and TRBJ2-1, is DAMVIQNPRYQVTQFGKPVTLSCSQTLNHNVMYWYQQKSSQAPKLLFHYYDKDFNNEADTPDNFQSRRPNTSFCFLDIRSPGLGDTAMYLCATSREVVLGRHNIEQFFGPGTRLTVL.

CDR3 nucleotide sequence: TGTGCCAGCAACTCCTTTGGGGCCGGGGAGCTGTTTTTT. It translates to CASNSFGAGELFF. The genes are TRBV5-4 and TRBJ2-2, with unresolved D. This CDR3 has 13 residues. Per the germline V gene, CDR1 is SGHNT and CDR2 is YYREEE (reference sequence). Trimming took off 6 bases at V and 6 bases at J, with 12 bases between the two ends.

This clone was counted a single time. The CDR3 DNA is TGTGCCAGCAGTTTATCGGGGGGCACAGATACGCAGTATTTT. This codes for CASSLSGGTDTQYF. The chain links TRBV27 to TRBJ2-3, with D possibly being TRBD1 or TRBD2 (5 bases each). The CDR3 contains 14 residues. Germline loops: CDR1 MNHEY, CDR2 SMNVEV (reference sequence). V was shortened by 0 bases and J by 1 base, with 5 bases between the two germline ends.

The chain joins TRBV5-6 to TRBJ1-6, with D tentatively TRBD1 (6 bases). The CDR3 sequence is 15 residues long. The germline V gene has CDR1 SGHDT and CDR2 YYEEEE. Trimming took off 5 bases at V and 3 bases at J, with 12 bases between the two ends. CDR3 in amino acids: CASRHRQDYNSPLHF. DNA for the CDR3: TGTGCCAGCAGACATAGACAGGACTATAATTCACCCCTCCACTTT.

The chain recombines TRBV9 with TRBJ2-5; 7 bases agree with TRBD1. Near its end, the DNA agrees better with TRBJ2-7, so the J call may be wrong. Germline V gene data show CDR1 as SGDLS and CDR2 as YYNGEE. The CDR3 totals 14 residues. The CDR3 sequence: CASSVGGQSYEQYF. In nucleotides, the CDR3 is TGTGCCAGCAGCGTAGGGGGACAGTCCTACGAGCAGTACTTC.

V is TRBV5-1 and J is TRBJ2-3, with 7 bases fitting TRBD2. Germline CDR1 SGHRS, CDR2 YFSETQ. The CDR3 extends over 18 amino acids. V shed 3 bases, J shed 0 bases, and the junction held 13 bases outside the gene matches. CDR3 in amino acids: CASSSGASGSISTDTQYF. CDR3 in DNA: TGCGCCAGCAGCTCTGGGGCTAGCGGCTCGATCAGCACAGATACGCAGTATTTT.

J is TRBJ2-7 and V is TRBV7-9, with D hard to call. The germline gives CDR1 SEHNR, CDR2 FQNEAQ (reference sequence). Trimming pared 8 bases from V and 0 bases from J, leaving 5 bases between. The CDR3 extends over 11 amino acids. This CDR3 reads CASERSYEQYF. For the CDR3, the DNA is TGTGCCAGCGAGCGCTCCTACGAGCAGTACTTC.

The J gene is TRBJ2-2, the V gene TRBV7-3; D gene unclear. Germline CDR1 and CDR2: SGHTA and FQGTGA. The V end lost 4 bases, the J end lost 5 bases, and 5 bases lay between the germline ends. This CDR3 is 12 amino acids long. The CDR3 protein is CASSSYTGELFF. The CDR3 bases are TGTGCCAGCAGCTCATATACCGGGGAGCTGTTTTTT.

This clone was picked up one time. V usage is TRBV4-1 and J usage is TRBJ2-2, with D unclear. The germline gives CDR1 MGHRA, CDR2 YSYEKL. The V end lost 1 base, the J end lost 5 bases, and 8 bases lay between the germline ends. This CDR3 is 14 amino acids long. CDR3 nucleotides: TGCGCCAGCAGCCAAGTAAGGGTGACCGGGGAGCTGTTTTTT. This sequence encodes CASSQVRVTGELFF.

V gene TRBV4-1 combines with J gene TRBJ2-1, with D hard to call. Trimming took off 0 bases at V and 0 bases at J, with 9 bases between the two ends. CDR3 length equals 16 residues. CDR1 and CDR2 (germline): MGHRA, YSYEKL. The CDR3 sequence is CASSQEPSNSYNEQFF. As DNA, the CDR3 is TGCGCCAGCAGCCAAGAGCCCAGCAACTCCTACAATGAGCAGTTCTTC.

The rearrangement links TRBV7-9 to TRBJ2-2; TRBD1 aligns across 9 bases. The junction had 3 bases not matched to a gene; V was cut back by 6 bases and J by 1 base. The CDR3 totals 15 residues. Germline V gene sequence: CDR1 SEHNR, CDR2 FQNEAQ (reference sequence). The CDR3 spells CASRVDRGNTGELFF. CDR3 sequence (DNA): TGTGCCAGCAGAGTGGACAGGGGGAACACCGGGGAGCTGTTTTTT.

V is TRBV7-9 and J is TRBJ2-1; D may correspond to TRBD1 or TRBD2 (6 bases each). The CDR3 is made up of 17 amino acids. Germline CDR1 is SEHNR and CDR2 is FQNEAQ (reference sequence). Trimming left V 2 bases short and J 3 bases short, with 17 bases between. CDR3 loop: CASSLRGATYSYNEQFF. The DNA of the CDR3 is TGTGCCAGCAGCTTAAGGGGGGCCACTTACAGCTACAATGAGCAGTTCTTC.

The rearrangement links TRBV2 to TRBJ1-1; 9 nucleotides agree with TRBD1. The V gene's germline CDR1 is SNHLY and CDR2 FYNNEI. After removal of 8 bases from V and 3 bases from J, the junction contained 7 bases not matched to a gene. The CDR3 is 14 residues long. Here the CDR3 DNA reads TGTGCCAGCGTCCCGGGACAGGGTGACACTGAAGCTTTCTTT. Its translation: CASVPGQGDTEAFF.

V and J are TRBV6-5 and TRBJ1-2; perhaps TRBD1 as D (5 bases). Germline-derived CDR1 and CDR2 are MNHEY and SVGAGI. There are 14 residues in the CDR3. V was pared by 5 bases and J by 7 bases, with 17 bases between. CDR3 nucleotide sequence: TGTGCCAGCAGTCTAGGTCGGGGCTGGAGTGGCTACACCTTC. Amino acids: CASSLGRGWSGYTF.

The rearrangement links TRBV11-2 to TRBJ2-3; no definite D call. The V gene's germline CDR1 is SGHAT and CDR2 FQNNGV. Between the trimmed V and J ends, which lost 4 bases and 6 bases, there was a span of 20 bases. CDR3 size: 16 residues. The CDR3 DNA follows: TGTGCCAGCAGCTCCCGGCCCGGTACACGGCGGGATACGCAGTATTTT. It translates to CASSSRPGTRRDTQYF.